This section outlines one TCR beta chain sequence together with its context. What it recognizes is unknown. The V gene's germline CDR1 is GTSNPN and CDR2 SVGIG (reference sequence). This CDR3 comprises 15 residues. The germline V and J ends were trimmed by 3 bases and 4 bases, with 17 bases remaining between them. Donors were ostensibly healthy at sampling, although undocumented immune exposures were probable. This sample stems from a study of cytomegalovirus exposure and HLA in healthy donors. Study outcomes and limitations: An ancestry cluster, one associated with Asian ancestry, reportedly showed fewer N-insertions than the 666-donor mean in a later analysis. Cytomegalovirus-associated status was assigned to about 170 TCR beta chains.

The PCR contained 60 Vbeta and 13 Jbeta primers. This table comes from immunoSEQ multiplex PCR, and its TCRdb copy is limited to in-frame clones, with some not included. Among approximately 96,000 clones listed, around 67% were seen once. The chain is built from TRBV30 and TRBJ2-3; the D gene is possibly TRBD2 (5 bases). Sample: PBMCs. The TCR sequence derives from a male donor in good health and CMV-seronegative. The CDR3 DNA is TGTGCCTGGAGGGACTGGGGAGACTTCGCAGATACGCAGTATTTT. Translation gives CAWRDWGDFADTQYF.